The source of this T cell receptor (beta chain) is a study of cytomegalovirus exposure and HLA in healthy donors. Overall study context: As released early, the data held 75 million to 90 million unique TCRs from HLA-typed donors.

A multiplex PCR was run with 60 Vbeta primers and 13 Jbeta primers. TCRdb's copy holds only in-frame clones and misses some; the assay was immunoSEQ multiplex PCR. Among 200,000 or so clones listed, around 79% were seen once. This CDR3 region has 16 residues. J gave up 10 bases and V 4 bases, and 16 bases lay outside the gene matches. The germline CDR1 and CDR2 sequences are MNHEY and SVGAGI. The chain combines TRBV6-5 with TRBJ2-1; TRBD1 matches 7 bases. The sequenced sample was PBMCs. This clonotype originated in a male donor in good health and CMV-seropositive. This CDR3 reads CASSSRSTGWKVEQFF. The CDR3 bases are TGTGCCAGCAGTTCCCGTTCGACAGGGTGGAAGGTGGAGCAGTTCTTC.